This entry concerns a single T cell receptor (beta chain). This sample is drawn from a study of blood T cell repertoires in COVID-19. Study-wide context: Samples came from the United States, Italy and Spain, spanning acute and convalescent COVID-19. PBMCs, B-cell-depleted T cells, or T cells were the source of the cDNA or gDNA that made up the material.

This CDR3 has 15 residues. CDR1 SGHTA and CDR2 FQGNSA come from the germline V gene. V lost 5 bases, J lost 6 bases, and 8 bases stayed unmatched. In the source study's methods: Amplification of reference gene primers provided the estimated nucleated cell counts. TCRdb's copy holds only in-frame clones and misses some; the assay was immunoSEQ multiplex PCR. The V and J calls and clone size come from that table; D and trimming were worked out from the DNA. Of about 67,000 clones listed, 80% to 90% are singletons. This sequence originates from a man aged 50 or older with active COVID-19. V is TRBV7-2 and J is TRBJ2-2; 8 bases line up with TRBD1. Input material: peripheral blood. CDR3 protein: CASSPQGGGPGELFF. CDR3 in DNA: TGTGCCAGCAGCCCACAGGGGGGCGGACCCGGGGAGCTGTTTTTT.